The sequence of this TCR beta chain was determined in a study of early T cells in non-severe SARS-CoV-2 infection. The TCR library protocol attached unique molecular identifiers to the individual cDNA molecules. TCRdb ran MiXCR on the 5' RACE reads and lists one entry per CDR3 protein. Of tens of thousands of distinct CDR3 sequences listed, roughly 15% were seen once; the top ten hold 5.1%. Germline V gene data show CDR1 as SGHNT and CDR2 as YYREEE (reference sequence). CDR3 length: 15 residues. Trimming took off 1 base at V and 4 bases at J, with 14 bases between the two ends. Study-level findings and limits: Matches to VDJdb favored anti-spike CD8 responses and missed private and CD4 specificities.

This clonotype was detected many times. What it recognizes is unknown. The TCR was taken from an adult who was a healthcare worker with PCR-confirmed SARS-CoV-2 infection or an uninfected control (not recorded which). Specimen: whole blood, collected at baseline. V is TRBV5-4 and J is TRBJ2-5; D not resolved. The CDR3 loop is CASSLRARGTETQYF. The CDR3 DNA is TGTGCCAGCAGCTTGAGGGCTAGAGGTACAGAGACCCAGTACTTC.